One sample yielded the 5 T cell receptor beta chains listed below, sequenced in a study of identical twins. TCRdb used MiXCR to reprocess the 5' RACE reads, holding one entry per CDR3 protein. Of roughly 230,000 distinct CDR3 sequences listed, about 8.5% are singletons. This same sample was also part of a study on yellow fever vaccine responses in identical twins.

Input material: CD8+ T cells sorted from blood. The receptors derive from a woman between 18 and 30 years old in good health.

There are many counts of this clonotype. The V gene is TRBV12-3 or TRBV12-4, the J gene TRBJ2-7; D possibly corresponds to TRBD1 (6 bases). The CDR3 runs to 15 residues. The V gene lost 2 bases and the J gene lost 2 bases, with 13 bases spanning the gap. The CDR3 nucleotides read TGTGCCAGCAGTTTATGGGGGCAAGCAACCTACGAGCAGTACTTC. This encodes CASSLWGQATYEQYF.

This chain connects TRBV6-2 or TRBV6-3 to TRBJ2-3, with 7 positions matching TRBD2. J was trimmed by 2 bases and V by 11 bases; bases with no gene match: 7. This CDR3 spans 13 amino acids. CDR1 and CDR2 (germline): MNHEY, SVGEGT. CDR3 loop: CAAGDGYTDTQYF. DNA for the CDR3: TGTGCCGCGGGGGACGGATACACAGATACGCAGTATTTT.

This clonotype was found many times. The rearrangement links TRBV27 to TRBJ2-7; no clear D gene. V was trimmed by 6 bases and J by 7 bases, leaving 16 bases between them. CDR1 is MNHEY, CDR2 SMNVEV, per germline (reference sequence). The CDR3 consists of 13 residues. CDR3 in amino acids: CASSTVRLGEQYF. DNA of the CDR3: TGTGCCAGCAGCACAGTAAGATTGGGGGAGCAGTACTTC.

This clonotype was observed at least ten times. The V call is TRBV2, the J call TRBJ2-3; tentatively, D is TRBD1 (6 bases). This CDR3 has 14 amino acids. The germline gives CDR1 SNHLY, CDR2 FYNNEI. Deletions cut 7 bases from V and 4 bases from J, with 15 bases between. The CDR3 protein is CASKVRGNADTQYF. Written as DNA, the CDR3 is TGTGCCAGCAAGGTCAGGGGTAACGCAGATACGCAGTATTTT.

This clonotype turned up a few times. This sequence joins TRBV20-1 and TRBJ2-7; no firm D call. Germline CDR1 reads DFQATT; CDR2 reads SNEGSKA (reference sequence). The CDR3 consists of 13 residues. Trimming took 3 bases from V and 0 from J, leaving 9 bases between them. CDR3 sequence: CSASVQNSYEQYF. The CDR3 nucleotides read TGCAGTGCTAGTGTGCAGAACTCCTACGAGCAGTACTTC.